A selection of T cell receptor beta chains follows, all from one sample in a study of regulatory T cells in long-lasting Graves disease. TCRdb re-derived calls from the multiplex PCR reads in MiXCR, one entry per CDR3 protein. The sample consists of roughly 500,000 distinct CDR3 sequences, roughly 14% of them appearing once. These data are also associated with another study on T cells in Graves' hyperthyroidism and ophthalmopathy.

The sample was peripheral blood mononuclear cells (PBMCs), taken at new diagnosis, from a patient treated with antithyroid drugs. These receptors were taken from a man younger than 45 with Graves disease. Each CDR3 is given with its conserved first and last residue. Each record gives: J gene, V gene, D gene, clone size, CDR3 protein, CDR3 DNA. D genes are given only for firm matches. The size entry is marked missing in some rows and otherwise reads once, few, many or a size class.

j_call: TRBJ1-6
v_call: TRBV9
d_call: -
clone_size: -
cdr3_aa: CASSVMGSPLHF
cdr3_nt: TGTGCCAGCAGCGTAATGGGTTCACCCCTCCACTTT

j_call: TRBJ1-2
v_call: TRBV7-9
d_call: -
clone_size: -
cdr3_aa: CASSPISNYGYTF
cdr3_nt: TGTGCCAGCAGCCCGATAAGTAACTATGGCTACACCTTC

j_call: TRBJ1-5
v_call: TRBV12-3/TRBV12-4
d_call: -
clone_size: many
cdr3_aa: CASSFERSNQPRHF
cdr3_nt: TGTGCCAGCAGTTTTGAGCGGAGCAATCAGCCCCGGCATTTT

j_call: TRBJ1-1
v_call: TRBV19
d_call: -
clone_size: -
cdr3_aa: CASSIEGRTEAFF
cdr3_nt: TGTGCCAGTAGTATAGAGGGGAGAACTGAAGCTTTCTTT

j_call: TRBJ2-7
v_call: TRBV7-6
d_call: TRBD2
clone_size: -
cdr3_aa: CASSLTPSGLYEQYF
cdr3_nt: TGTGCCAGCAGCTTAACGCCTAGCGGCCTCTACGAGCAGTACTTC

j_call: TRBJ2-4
v_call: TRBV19
d_call: -
clone_size: once
cdr3_aa: CASNPRQFKNIQYF
cdr3_nt: TGTGCCAGTAACCCAAGACAATTCAAAAACATTCAGTACTTC

j_call: TRBJ1-4
v_call: TRBV7-6
d_call: -
clone_size: many
cdr3_aa: CASSPYLDNEKLFF
cdr3_nt: TGTGCCAGCAGCCCATACCTGGATAATGAAAAACTGTTTTTT

j_call: TRBJ1-1
v_call: TRBV15
d_call: -
clone_size: many
cdr3_aa: CATSTGLGTEAFF
cdr3_nt: TGTGCCACCAGCACGGGTCTGGGCACTGAAGCTTTCTTT

j_call: TRBJ1-2
v_call: TRBV12-3/TRBV12-4
d_call: -
clone_size: many
cdr3_aa: CASSPYQGPLAGYTF
cdr3_nt: TGTGCCAGCAGTCCATACCAGGGTCCCCTTGCTGGCTACACCTTC

j_call: TRBJ2-1
v_call: TRBV6-2/TRBV6-3
d_call: -
clone_size: many
cdr3_aa: CASSDIAGRNEQFF
cdr3_nt: TGTGCCAGCAGTGATATAGCAGGTAGAAATGAGCAGTTCTTC

j_call: TRBJ2-3
v_call: TRBV27
d_call: TRBD1
clone_size: many
cdr3_aa: CATRQGARHTQYF
cdr3_nt: TGTGCCACCCGACAGGGGGCGCGTCATACGCAGTATTTT

j_call: TRBJ2-1
v_call: TRBV5-1
d_call: -
clone_size: -
cdr3_aa: CASSLDGDSYNEQFF
cdr3_nt: TGCGCCAGCAGCTTGGACGGGGACTCCTACAATGAGCAGTTCTTC

j_call: TRBJ2-1
v_call: TRBV20-1
d_call: TRBD2
clone_size: -
cdr3_aa: CSPGGLAVRGTRDNEQFF
cdr3_nt: TGCAGTCCGGGGGGACTAGCGGTCCGGGGGACCCGGGACAATGAGCAGTTCTTC

j_call: TRBJ2-1
v_call: TRBV20-1
d_call: -
clone_size: many
cdr3_aa: CSPNPPRVF
cdr3_nt: TGCAGTCCCAACCCCCCCCGGGTCTTC

j_call: TRBJ1-1
v_call: TRBV6-1
d_call: TRBD1
clone_size: many
cdr3_aa: CASRLLTGWGAEAFF
cdr3_nt: TGTGCCAGCAGATTGTTGACAGGGTGGGGGGCTGAAGCTTTCTTT

j_call: TRBJ2-4
v_call: TRBV14
d_call: -
clone_size: many
cdr3_aa: CASSQGGMGIQYF
cdr3_nt: TGTGCCAGCAGCCAAGGAGGTATGGGCATTCAGTACTTC

j_call: TRBJ2-3
v_call: TRBV2
d_call: TRBD2
clone_size: many
cdr3_aa: CASTSGLAGGRDTQYF
cdr3_nt: TGTGCCAGCACCTCAGGACTAGCGGGAGGTCGGGATACGCAGTATTTT

j_call: TRBJ1-1
v_call: TRBV7-8
d_call: -
clone_size: many
cdr3_aa: CASSPFRVNTEAFF
cdr3_nt: TGTGCCAGCAGCCCCTTTCGCGTGAACACTGAAGCTTTCTTT

j_call: TRBJ1-2
v_call: TRBV24-1
d_call: TRBD1
clone_size: -
cdr3_aa: CATSDYPTGEYGYTF
cdr3_nt: TGTGCCACCAGTGACTATCCCACAGGGGAATATGGCTACACCTTC

j_call: TRBJ2-7
v_call: TRBV2
d_call: -
clone_size: many
cdr3_aa: CASTRFDYEQYF
cdr3_nt: TGTGCCAGCACCCGCTTTGACTACGAGCAGTACTTC

j_call: TRBJ1-2
v_call: TRBV29-1
d_call: -
clone_size: few
cdr3_aa: CSAWRSGGALGYTF
cdr3_nt: TGCAGCGCATGGAGATCAGGAGGGGCGCTTGGCTACACCTTC

j_call: TRBJ2-5
v_call: TRBV13
d_call: -
clone_size: -
cdr3_aa: CASSTLGGTQYF
cdr3_nt: TGTGCCAGCAGCACCCTAGGCGGGACCCAGTACTTC

j_call: TRBJ2-5
v_call: TRBV27
d_call: -
clone_size: -
cdr3_aa: CASGRGDETQYF
cdr3_nt: TGTGCCAGCGGCAGGGGGGATGAGACCCAGTACTTC

j_call: TRBJ1-4
v_call: TRBV2
d_call: -
clone_size: few
cdr3_aa: CASSERGERANEKLFF
cdr3_nt: TGTGCCAGCAGTGAAAGGGGGGAAAGGGCTAATGAAAAACTGTTTTTT

j_call: TRBJ2-2
v_call: TRBV12-3/TRBV12-4
d_call: TRBD2
clone_size: many
cdr3_aa: CASSLAPAGGRNTGELFF
cdr3_nt: TGTGCCAGCAGTTTAGCGCCTGCGGGAGGGCGGAACACCGGGGAGCTGTTTTTT

j_call: TRBJ2-7
v_call: TRBV2
d_call: -
clone_size: many
cdr3_aa: CASSTDSSREQYF
cdr3_nt: TGTGCCAGCAGCACGGACAGCTCGAGGGAGCAGTACTTC

j_call: TRBJ2-5
v_call: TRBV28
d_call: -
clone_size: many
cdr3_aa: CASSRQGLREETQYF
cdr3_nt: TGTGCCAGCAGCCGACAGGGACTCAGGGAAGAGACCCAGTACTTC

j_call: TRBJ2-1
v_call: TRBV24-1
d_call: -
clone_size: -
cdr3_aa: CATSDTQGQGVWNEQFF
cdr3_nt: TGTGCCACCAGTGATACCCAGGGGCAGGGAGTATGGAATGAGCAGTTCTTC

j_call: TRBJ1-5
v_call: TRBV7-8
d_call: -
clone_size: many
cdr3_aa: CASSLNQQPQHF
cdr3_nt: TGTGCCAGCAGCTTAAACCAACAGCCCCAGCATTTT

j_call: TRBJ1-4
v_call: TRBV4-1
d_call: -
clone_size: few
cdr3_aa: CASSQPGPAEKLFF
cdr3_nt: TGCGCCAGCAGCCAGCCGGGACCGGCTGAAAAACTGTTTTTT

j_call: TRBJ2-1
v_call: TRBV10-3
d_call: -
clone_size: few
cdr3_aa: CAMGKTTNEQFF
cdr3_nt: TGTGCCATGGGTAAAACGACCAATGAGCAGTTCTTC

j_call: TRBJ2-7
v_call: TRBV29-1
d_call: TRBD1
clone_size: -
cdr3_aa: CSVGKTGGLWYEQYF
cdr3_nt: TGCAGCGTCGGAAAGACAGGGGGGTTGTGGTACGAGCAGTACTTC

j_call: TRBJ2-5
v_call: TRBV12-3/TRBV12-4
d_call: -
clone_size: -
cdr3_aa: CASHKIGTGGTQYF
cdr3_nt: TGTGCCAGCCATAAAATAGGCACCGGGGGGACCCAGTACTTC

j_call: TRBJ2-1
v_call: TRBV5-1
d_call: -
clone_size: many
cdr3_aa: CASSLGWDPSYNEQFF
cdr3_nt: TGCGCCAGCAGCTTGGGGTGGGACCCCTCCTACAATGAGCAGTTCTTC

j_call: TRBJ2-1
v_call: TRBV24-1
d_call: -
clone_size: -
cdr3_aa: CATIGRGEQFF
cdr3_nt: TGTGCCACCATAGGTAGGGGTGAGCAGTTCTTC

j_call: TRBJ2-3
v_call: TRBV3-1
d_call: -
clone_size: many
cdr3_aa: CASSPARPSTDTQYF
cdr3_nt: TGTGCCAGCAGCCCCGCCCGACCTAGCACAGATACGCAGTATTTT

j_call: TRBJ1-2
v_call: TRBV19
d_call: TRBD1
clone_size: many
cdr3_aa: CASSDRDFNTRIYGYTF
cdr3_nt: TGTGCCAGTAGTGACAGGGACTTCAACACCCGCATCTATGGCTACACCTTC

j_call: TRBJ2-1
v_call: TRBV2
d_call: -
clone_size: -
cdr3_aa: CASSTGEWNEQFF
cdr3_nt: TGTGCCAGCAGTACAGGCGAATGGAATGAGCAGTTCTTC

j_call: TRBJ1-2
v_call: TRBV30
d_call: -
clone_size: many
cdr3_aa: CAWSVSGVGYTF
cdr3_nt: TGTGCCTGGAGTGTATCAGGGGTCGGCTACACCTTC

j_call: TRBJ1-6
v_call: TRBV6-5
d_call: -
clone_size: -
cdr3_aa: CANRPGPNSPLHF
cdr3_nt: TGTGCCAACCGTCCGGGACCCAATTCACCCCTCCACTTT